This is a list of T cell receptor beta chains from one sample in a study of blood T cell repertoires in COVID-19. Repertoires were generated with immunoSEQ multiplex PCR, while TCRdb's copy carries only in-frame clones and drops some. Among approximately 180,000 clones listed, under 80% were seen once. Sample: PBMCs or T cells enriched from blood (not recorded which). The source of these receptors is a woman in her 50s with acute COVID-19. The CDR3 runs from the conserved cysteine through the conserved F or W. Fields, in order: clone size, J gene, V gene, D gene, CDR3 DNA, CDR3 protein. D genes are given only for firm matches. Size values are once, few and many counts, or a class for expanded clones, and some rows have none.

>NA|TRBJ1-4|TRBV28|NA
TGTGCCAGCAGCTTTCAAGGGGCAACTAATGAAAAACTGTTTTTT
CASSFQGATNEKLFF
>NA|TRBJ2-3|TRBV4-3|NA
TGCGCCAGCAGCCAAGAAGGAGTAGGAGGCACAGATACGCAGTATTTT
CASSQEGVGGTDTQYF
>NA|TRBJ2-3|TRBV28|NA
TGTGCCAGCAGTTCAGGGGCAGATACGCAGTATTTT
CASSSGADTQYF
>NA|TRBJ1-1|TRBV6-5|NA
TGTGCCAGCAGTTACAGGGGTGAAGCTTTCTTT
CASSYRGEAFF
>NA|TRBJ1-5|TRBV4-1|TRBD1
TGCGCCAGCAGCCAAGACCCGGACAGGGCCGAATTGAGCAATCAGCCCCAGCATTTT
CASSQDPDRAELSNQPQHF
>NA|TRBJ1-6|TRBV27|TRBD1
TGTGCCAGCAGTTTATTATCCGGGACAGTTTATAATTCACCCCTCCACTTT
CASSLLSGTVYNSPLHF
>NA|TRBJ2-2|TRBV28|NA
TGTGCCAGCAGTCCCCCTCGTTCCGGGGAGCTGTTTTTT
CASSPPRSGELFF
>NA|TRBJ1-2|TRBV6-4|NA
TGTGCCAGCAGCCCTGGGGGGGGCGGCTATGGCTACACCTTC
CASSPGGGGYGYTF
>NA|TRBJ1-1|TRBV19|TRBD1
TGTGCCAGTAGTATAAGTTTCGGCAGGGGGCGGCACACTGAAGCTTTCTTT
CASSISFGRGRHTEAFF
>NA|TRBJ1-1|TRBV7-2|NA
TGTGCCAGCAGCTTAGTCGTGAACACTGAAGCTTTCTTT
CASSLVVNTEAFF
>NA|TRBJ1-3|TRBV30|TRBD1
TGTGCCTGGAGTGTAGGGCAGGGGGCTGGAAACACCATATATTTT
CAWSVGQGAGNTIYF
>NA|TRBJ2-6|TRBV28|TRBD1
TGTGCCAGCAGTTTAAGCGGGACAGGGACTGGGGCCAACGTCCTGACTTTC
CASSLSGTGTGANVLTF
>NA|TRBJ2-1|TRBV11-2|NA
TGTGCCAGCAGCCCCCGGCCGAGGACAGAGTACAATGAGCAGTTCTTC
CASSPRPRTEYNEQFF
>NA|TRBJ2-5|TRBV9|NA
TGTGCCAGCACCCGGGGTTTCGAGACCCAGTACTTC
CASTRGFETQYF
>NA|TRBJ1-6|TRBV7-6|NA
TGTGCCAGCAGCTTAGCTTTAGGACAGACTAATTCACCCCTCCACTTT
CASSLALGQTNSPLHF
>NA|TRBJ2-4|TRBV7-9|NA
TGTGCCAGCAGCTCCGCAGGGCGAGGAAACATTCAGTACTTC
CASSSAGRGNIQYF
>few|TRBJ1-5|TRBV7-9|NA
TGTGCCAGCAGCCGGGGTGTCCCCAATCAGCCCCAGCATTTT
CASSRGVPNQPQHF
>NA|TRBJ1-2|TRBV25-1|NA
TGTGCCAGCAGTGAATGGTGGGAGTTGGGCGGCTACACCTTC
CASSEWWELGGYTF
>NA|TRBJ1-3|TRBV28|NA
TGTGCCAGCAGTTCCCGGGAGGGCGGACGAAACACCATATATTTT
CASSSREGGRNTIYF
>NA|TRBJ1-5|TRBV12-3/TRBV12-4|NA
TGTGCCAGCAGTTTAGGGCCGGAGCAGCCCCAGCATTTT
CASSLGPEQPQHF
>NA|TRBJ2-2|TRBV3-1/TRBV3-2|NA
TGTGCCAGCCACCGGACCGGGGAGCTGTTTTTT
CASHRTGELFF
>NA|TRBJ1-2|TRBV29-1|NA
TGCAGCGTTGAAGATCCCGTGACAAGCTATGGCTACACCTTC
CSVEDPVTSYGYTF
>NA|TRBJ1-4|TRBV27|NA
TGTGCCAGCAGTTCGACAGGAGTAAATGAAAAACTGTTTTTT
CASSSTGVNEKLFF
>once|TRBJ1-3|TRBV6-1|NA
TGTGCCAGCAGTGAAGCGCGGCCATCCTCTGGAAACACCATATATTTT
CASSEARPSSGNTIYF
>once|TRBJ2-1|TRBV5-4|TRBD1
TGTGCCAGCAGCCGGGACAGAGACAATGAGCAGTTCTTC
CASSRDRDNEQFF
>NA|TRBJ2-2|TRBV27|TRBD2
TGTGCCAGCAGCCCTTTGAGTAGCGGGGTGTCCACCGGGGAGCTGTTTTTT
CASSPLSSGVSTGELFF
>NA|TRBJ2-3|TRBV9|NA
TGTGCCAGCAGCACCCGGTCTTGGGGGGGCCCTCTCACAGATACGCAGTATTTT
CASSTRSWGGPLTDTQYF
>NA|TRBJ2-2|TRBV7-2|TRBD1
TGTGCCAGCAGCTTGACAGGGAGGAACACCGGGGAGCTGTTTTTT
CASSLTGRNTGELFF
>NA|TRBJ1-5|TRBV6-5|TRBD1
TGTGCCAGCAGCGACAGGGGGATCGTACAGCCCCAGCATTTT
CASSDRGIVQPQHF
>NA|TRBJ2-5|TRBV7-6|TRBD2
TGTGCCAGCAGCTCCCAAATCCGATCAGCGGGGGGCGCAAACCAAGAGACCCAGTACTTC
CASSSQIRSAGGANQETQYF
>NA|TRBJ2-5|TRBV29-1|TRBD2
TGCAGCGTTGAAGCCGATTATGCGCGGGGGGTTTACCAAGAGACCCAGTACTTC
CSVEADYARGVYQETQYF
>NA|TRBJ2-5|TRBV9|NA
TGTGCCAGCACCATAAGCACAGGACAACCCCAAGAGACCCAGTACTTC
CASTISTGQPQETQYF
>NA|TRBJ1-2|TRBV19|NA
TGTGCCAGTAGTATAGGATCAGGGCTGGGCAGGGTATACCATGGCTACACCTTC
CASSIGSGLGRVYHGYTF
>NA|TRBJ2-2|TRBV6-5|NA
TGTGCCAGCAGAGTCCAGGGAACCCTTACCGGGGAGCTGTTTTTT
CASRVQGTLTGELFF
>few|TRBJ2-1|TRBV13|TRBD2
TGTGCCAGCAGTATACCGGGACTAGCGGGCAATGAGCAGTTCTTC
CASSIPGLAGNEQFF
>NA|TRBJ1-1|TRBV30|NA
TGTGCCTGGAGACCAACAACGAACACTGAAGCTTTCTTT
CAWRPTTNTEAFF
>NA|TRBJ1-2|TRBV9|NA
TGTGCCAGCAGCGTAGGTCAGGGGAGCTACTATGGCTACACCTTC
CASSVGQGSYYGYTF
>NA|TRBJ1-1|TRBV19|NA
TGTGCCAGTAGTAAGCCACTTAAAACTGAAGCTTTCTTT
CASSKPLKTEAFF
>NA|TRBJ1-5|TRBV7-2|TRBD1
TGTGCCAGCAGCTTAGGACAGGGGGGCATCTATAGCAATCAGCCCCAGCATTTT
CASSLGQGGIYSNQPQHF
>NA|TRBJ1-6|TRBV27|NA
TGTGCCAGCAGTTTAGAGGGTAGAAATTCACCCCTCCACTTT
CASSLEGRNSPLHF
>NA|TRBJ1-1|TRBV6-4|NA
TGTGCCAGCCACCCCGGGGGGGCTGAGGTGACTGAAGCTTTCTTT
CASHPGGAEVTEAFF
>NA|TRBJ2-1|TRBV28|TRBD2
TGTGCCAGCAGGGGGGCGGGGGGGCAAGGAGAGCAGTTCTTC
CASRGAGGQGEQFF
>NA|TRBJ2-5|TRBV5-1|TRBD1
TGCGCCAGCAGCTCGGGACAGGGAAAAGAGACCCAGTACTTC
CASSSGQGKETQYF
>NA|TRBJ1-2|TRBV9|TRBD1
TGTGCCAGCAGCGGTCAGGGGGCCCCTAACTATGGCTACACCTTC
CASSGQGAPNYGYTF
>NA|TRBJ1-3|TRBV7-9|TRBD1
TGTGCCAGCAGCTCCCAAGGACAGGGCCACTCTGGAAACACCATATATTTT
CASSSQGQGHSGNTIYF
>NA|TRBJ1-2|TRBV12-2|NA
TGTGCAAGTCGCTGCGGGGGTCGGATAGGGCAGGGGAGATGGCATGGCTACACCTTC
CASRCGGRIGQGRWHGYTF
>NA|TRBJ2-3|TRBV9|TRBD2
TGTGCCAGCAGCCCGAGGGGCGGGGGGGCCACAGATACGCAGTATTTT
CASSPRGGGATDTQYF
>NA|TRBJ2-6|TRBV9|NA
TGTGCCAGCGCGACGGGCTCTGGGGCCAACGTCCTGACTTTC
CASATGSGANVLTF
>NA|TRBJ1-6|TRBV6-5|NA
TGTGCCAGCCTCGCCAGCTCCTATAATTCACCCCTCCACTTT
CASLASSYNSPLHF
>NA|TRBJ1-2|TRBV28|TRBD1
TGTGCCAGCAGTACTCTAGGGGGCACCTATGGCTACACCTTC
CASSTLGGTYGYTF
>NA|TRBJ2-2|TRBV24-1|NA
TGTGCCACCAGTGGCGCGGAGCTTTCGAACACCGGGGAGCTGTTTTTT
CATSGAELSNTGELFF
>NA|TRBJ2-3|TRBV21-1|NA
TGTGCCAGCAGCAGGGACAGGCGGGCGCAGTATTTT
CASSRDRRAQYF
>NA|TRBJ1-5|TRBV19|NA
TGTGCCACCGCCCGACAGGCGATCAATCAGCCCCAGCATTTT
CATARQAINQPQHF